This T cell receptor (beta chain) is drawn from a study of blood T cell repertoires in COVID-19. Study information: Samples came from the United States, Italy and Spain, spanning acute and convalescent COVID-19. The cDNA or gDNA used as material had been derived from T cells, B-cell-depleted T cells, or PBMCs.

In the authors' workflow: Amplification of reference gene primers was used by the study to estimate nucleated cell counts. The method was immunoSEQ multiplex PCR; TCRdb's version includes in-frame clones alone and lacks a portion of them. From that table come the V and J calls and clone size; the DNA was used to work out D and trimming. Of about 150,000 clones listed, around 83% are singletons. The CDR3 has 14 amino acids. V dropped 3 bases and J dropped 4 bases, with 12 bases sitting between them. Germline CDR1 SEHNR, CDR2 FQNEAQ (reference sequence). The TCR originated in a woman aged 60-75 years with COVID-19, enrolled during active disease. The sample consisted of peripheral blood. The V gene is TRBV7-9, the J gene TRBJ2-5; D gene uncertain. CDR3 DNA: TGTGCCAGCAGCTTTATCCCGCGGATAGAGACCCAGTACTTC. Protein product: CASSFIPRIETQYF.